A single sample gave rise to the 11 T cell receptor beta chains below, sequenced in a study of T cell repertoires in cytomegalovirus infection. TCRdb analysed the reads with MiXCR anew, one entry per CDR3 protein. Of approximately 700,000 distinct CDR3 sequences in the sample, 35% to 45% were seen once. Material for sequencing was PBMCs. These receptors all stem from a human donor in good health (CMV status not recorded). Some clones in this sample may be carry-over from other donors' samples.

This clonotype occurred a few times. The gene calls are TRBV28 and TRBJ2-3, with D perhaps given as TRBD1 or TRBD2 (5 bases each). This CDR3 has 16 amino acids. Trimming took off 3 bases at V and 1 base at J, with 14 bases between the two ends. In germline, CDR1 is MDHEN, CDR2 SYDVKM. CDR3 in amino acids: CASSLRRGLGTDTQYF. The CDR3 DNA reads TGTGCCAGCAGTTTGAGACGGGGCCTGGGCACAGATACGCAGTATTTT.

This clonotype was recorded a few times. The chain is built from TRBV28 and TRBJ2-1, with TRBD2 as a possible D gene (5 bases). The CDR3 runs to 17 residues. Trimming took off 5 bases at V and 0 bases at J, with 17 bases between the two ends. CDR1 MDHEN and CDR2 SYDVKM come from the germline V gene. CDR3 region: CASSGEWGSSSYNEQFF. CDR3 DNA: TGTGCCAGCAGTGGGGAGTGGGGATCCAGCTCCTACAATGAGCAGTTCTTC.

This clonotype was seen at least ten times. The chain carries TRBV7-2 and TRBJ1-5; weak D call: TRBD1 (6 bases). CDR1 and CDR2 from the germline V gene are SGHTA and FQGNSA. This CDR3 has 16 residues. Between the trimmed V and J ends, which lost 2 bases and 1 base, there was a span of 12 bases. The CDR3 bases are TGTGCCAGCAGCTTATGGGGGGGCCAAAGCAATCAGCCCCAGCATTTT. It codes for CASSLWGGQSNQPQHF.

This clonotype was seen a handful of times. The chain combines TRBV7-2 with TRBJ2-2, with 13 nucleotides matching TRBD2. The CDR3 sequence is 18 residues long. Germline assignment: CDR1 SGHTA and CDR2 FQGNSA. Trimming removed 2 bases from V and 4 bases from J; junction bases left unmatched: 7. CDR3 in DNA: TGTGCCAGCAGCTTAACCCGCAGGACTAGCGGGAGCACCGGGGAGCTGTTTTTT. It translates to CASSLTRRTSGSTGELFF.

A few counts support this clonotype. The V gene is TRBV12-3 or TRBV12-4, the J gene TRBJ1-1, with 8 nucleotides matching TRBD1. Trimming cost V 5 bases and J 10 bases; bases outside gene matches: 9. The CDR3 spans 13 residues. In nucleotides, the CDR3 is TGTGCCAGCAGTGGGACAGGCAAACGGAGAGCTTTCTTT. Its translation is CASSGTGKRRAFF.

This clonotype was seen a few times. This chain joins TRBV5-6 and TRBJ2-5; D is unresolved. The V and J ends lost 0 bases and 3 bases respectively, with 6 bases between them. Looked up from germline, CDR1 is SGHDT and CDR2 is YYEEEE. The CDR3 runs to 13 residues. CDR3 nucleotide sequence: TGTGCCAGCAGCTTGGTGTCGGAAGAGACCCAGTACTTC. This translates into CASSLVSEETQYF.

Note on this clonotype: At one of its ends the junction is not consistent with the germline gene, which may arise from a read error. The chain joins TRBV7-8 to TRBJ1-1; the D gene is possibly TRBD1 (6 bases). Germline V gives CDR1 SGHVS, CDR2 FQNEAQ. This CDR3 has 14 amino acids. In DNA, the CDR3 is TGTCCCAGCAGCCACGACACGGGGGACAATGAAGCTTTCTTT. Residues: CPSSHDTGDNEAFF.

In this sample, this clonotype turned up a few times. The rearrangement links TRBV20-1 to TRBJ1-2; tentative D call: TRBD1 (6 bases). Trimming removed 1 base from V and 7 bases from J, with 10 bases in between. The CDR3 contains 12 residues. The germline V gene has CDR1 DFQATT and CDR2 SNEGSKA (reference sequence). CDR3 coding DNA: TGCAGTGCTAGAGGAAACAGGGCTGGCTACACCTTC. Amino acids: CSARGNRAGYTF.

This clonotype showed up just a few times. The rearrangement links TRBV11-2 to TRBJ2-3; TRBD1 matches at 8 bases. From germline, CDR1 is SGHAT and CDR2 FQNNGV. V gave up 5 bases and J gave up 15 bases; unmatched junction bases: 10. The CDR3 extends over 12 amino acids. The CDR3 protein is CASSPGQAKPYF. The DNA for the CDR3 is TGTGCCAGCAGCCCGGGACAGGCAAAACCATATTTT.

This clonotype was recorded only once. CDR3 protein: CSARVTGTNQPQHF. CDR3 in DNA: TGCAGTGCTAGGGTAACAGGGACCAATCAGCCCCAGCATTTT. This sequence joins TRBV20-1 and TRBJ1-5; D might be TRBD1 (6 bases). The germline V and J ends were trimmed by 3 bases and 3 bases, with 12 bases remaining between them. Germline V lookup: CDR1 DFQATT, CDR2 SNEGSKA (reference sequence). The length of the CDR3 is 14 residues.

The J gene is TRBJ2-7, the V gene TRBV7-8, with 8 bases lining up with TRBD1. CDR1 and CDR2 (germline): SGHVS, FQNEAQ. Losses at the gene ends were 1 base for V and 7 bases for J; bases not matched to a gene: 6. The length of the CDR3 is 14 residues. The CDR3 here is CASSLGQGPREQYF. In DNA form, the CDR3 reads TGTGCCAGCAGCTTAGGACAGGGGCCCCGGGAGCAGTACTTC.